The 21 T cell receptor beta chains given below trace back to one sample, sequenced in a study of tumor and adjacent non-tumor tissue in lung cancer. TCRbeta libraries were built with three rounds of nested PCR, modified from ARM-PCR. TCRdb reanalysed the multiplex PCR reads using MiXCR and keeps one entry per CDR3 protein. In the table there are roughly 70,000 distinct CDR3 sequences, around four fifths of which are singletons. The template was RNA from unsorted bulk tissue. The sample taken for sequencing was lung tumor tissue. These receptors originate from a man aged 55 to 70 with non-small cell lung cancer.

CDR3 sequence (DNA): TGTGCCAGCAGCTTAAGCGGGACAGGGCGCGGCGATTCACCCCTCCACTTT. Translation gives CASSLSGTGRGDSPLHF. The V and J genes are TRBV5-5 and TRBJ1-6; 9 nucleotides align to TRBD1. Unmatched junction bases numbered 11, after V lost 2 bases and J lost 8 bases. The CDR3 has 17 amino acids. Germline lookup yields CDR1 SGHKS and CDR2 YYEKEE (reference sequence).

For this clonotype: The final CDR3 position lacks the conserved phenylalanine or tryptophan, pointing to a likely read error. The gene calls are TRBV5-5 and TRBJ2-1; D may be TRBD2 (6 bases). CDR3 length equals 17 residues. Germline CDR1 reads SGHKS; CDR2 reads YYEKEE (reference sequence). CDR3 nucleotides: TGTGCTAGCAGCTTGGCCGGGTCGGGAGCTGGGAACAATGAGCAGTTCTCC. This translates into CASSLAGSGAGNNEQFS.

To note about this clonotype: The junction departs from the called germline gene at one end, perhaps through a read error. This chain uses TRBV29-1 with TRBJ1-5; D unresolved. CDR3 size: 13 residues. Germline V gives CDR1 SQVTM, CDR2 ANQGSEA. The CDR3 loop is CSVISIGNQAQHF. CDR3 bases: TGCAGCGTTATCAGTATTGGCAATCAGGCCCAGCATTTT.

The chain carries TRBV29-1 and TRBJ1-1, with D perhaps TRBD1 (5 bases). Trimming cost V 6 bases and J 0 bases, with 11 bases left between them. The germline gives CDR1 SQVTM, CDR2 ANQGSEA. The CDR3 sequence is 13 residues long. This CDR3 reads CSVNRGVNTEAFF. The CDR3 DNA sequence: TGCAGCGTCAATAGAGGGGTGAACACTGAAGCTTTCTTT.

This chain links TRBV28 with TRBJ2-2; D may be TRBD2 (5 bases). Germline CDR1 and CDR2: MDHEN and SYDVKM. V shed 10 bases and J shed 6 bases, with 24 bases lying between them. The CDR3 consists of 16 residues. The CDR3 protein is CAISSPGLAISGELFF. CDR3 DNA: TGTGCCATCAGCTCGCCGGGATTAGCGATCTCCGGGGAGCTGTTTTTT. Full variable domain (missing parts from reference TRBV28 and TRBJ2-2): DVKVTQSSRYLVKRTGEKVFLECVQDMDHENMFWYRQDPGLGLRLIYFSYDVKMKEKGDIPEGYSVSREKKERFSLILESASTNQTSMYLCAISSPGLAISGELFFGEGSRLTVL.

About this clonotype: One junction end does not reproduce the germline sequence, and a read error may be involved. This rearrangement joins TRBV6-1 to TRBJ1-2, with TRBD1 as a possible D gene (6 bases). Per the germline V gene, CDR1 is MNHNS and CDR2 is SASEGT. This CDR3 region has 14 residues. The CDR3 region has the DNA TGTGTCAGCAATGAAGTTGGGGGGCTGTACGGCTACACCTTC. Translated: CVSNEVGGLYGYTF.

As to this clonotype: At one of its ends the junction is not consistent with the germline gene, which may arise from a read error. The chain is built from TRBV5-4 and TRBJ2-2; a possible D gene is TRBD2 (6 bases). Germline CDR1 SGHNT, CDR2 YYREEE (reference sequence). This CDR3 is 14 amino acids long. The CDR3 here is CASSVDKGTRELLF. The DNA of the CDR3 is TGTGCCAGCAGCGTGGACAAGGGGACCCGGGAGCTGTTATTT.

To note about this clonotype: The final CDR3 position lacks the conserved phenylalanine or tryptophan, pointing to a likely read error. The limits of the CDR3 on the DNA are not certain, so only TCRdb's listed CDR3 is given. V gene TRBV6-5 combines with J gene TRBJ2-6. 16 amino acids form the CDR3, both terminal residues included. Germline V gives CDR1 MNHEY, CDR2 SVGAGI. CDR3 residues: CASSYSLGSGANVVTS.

This clonotype came up many times. The chain links TRBV11-2 to TRBJ2-7; D may correspond to TRBD1 or TRBD2 (5 bases each). The CDR3 is 16 residues long. Germline V gene lookup returns CDR1 SGHAT and CDR2 FQNNGV. The V and J ends lost 2 bases and 4 bases respectively, with 18 bases between them. CDR3 region: CASSLLGTFKGYEQYF. CDR3 nucleotide sequence: TGTGCCAGCAGCTTACTCGGGACCTTTAAGGGTTACGAGCAGTACTTC.

On this clonotype: As the CDR3 is not closed by the conserved phenylalanine or tryptophan, this likely results from a read error. This chain joins TRBV6-2 or TRBV6-3 and TRBJ1-1, with D maybe TRBD1 (5 bases). V was shortened by 6 bases and J by 1 base, with 12 bases between the two germline ends. The V gene's germline CDR1 is MNHEY and CDR2 SVGEGT. The CDR3 spans 14 residues. CDR3 bases: TGTGCCAGCAGCCGCACGGGGGGGAACACTGAAGCTTTCTCT. Protein: CASSRTGGNTEAFS.

This clonotype rates as medium-sized. CDR3 coding DNA: TGCAGTGGAAAGGGGGGTAGCTCCTATAATTCACCCCTCCACTTT. It encodes CSGKGGSSYNSPLHF. The chain recombines TRBV20-1 with TRBJ1-6, with a weak D call TRBD1 (6 bases). Germline V lookup: CDR1 DFQATT, CDR2 SNEGSKA (reference sequence). The CDR3 contains 15 residues. Trimming left V 7 bases short and J 0 bases short, with 13 bases between.

With regard to this clonotype: One junction end does not reproduce the germline sequence, and a read error may be involved. The chain combines TRBV29-1 with TRBJ2-3; D is unresolved. The germline CDR1 and CDR2 sequences are SQVTM and ANQGSEA. The CDR3 runs to 14 residues. The CDR3 region has the DNA TGCAGCGTTGAAACTGGGTCTAGTACAGATGCGCAGTATTTT. This gives the protein CSVETGSSTDAQYF.

This chain links TRBV7-9 with TRBJ2-3, with 9 positions matching TRBD2. Germline values: CDR1 SEHNR, CDR2 FQNEAQ (reference sequence). The V gene end was trimmed by 5 bases and the J gene end by 11 bases; junction bases not matched to a gene: 14. The CDR3 totals 15 residues. CDR3 sequence (DNA): TGTGCCAGCAGCCTCGGGACTAGCAGGAGGGCTATGCAGTATTTT. Residues: CASSLGTSRRAMQYF.

Regarding this clonotype: At one of its ends the junction is not consistent with the germline gene, which may arise from a read error. The chain couples TRBV6-1 to TRBJ2-7, with D uncertain. CDR3 length: 11 residues. Germline V lookup: CDR1 MNHNS, CDR2 SASEGT. The CDR3 protein is CASNEDYEQYF. CDR3 bases: TGTGCCAGCAATGAAGACTACGAGCAGTACTTC.

On this clonotype itself: At one end the junction does not follow the germline gene, possibly because of a read error. The chain is built from TRBV2 and TRBJ2-1; 13 nucleotides align to TRBD2. This CDR3 has 18 residues. Germline V gene data show CDR1 as SNHLY and CDR2 as FYNNEI. As DNA, the CDR3 is TGTACCAGCAGGGCAAGGACTAGCGGGAGTTTACAATGGAATAAGCAGTTCTTC. Its protein is CTSRARTSGSLQWNKQFF.

This clonotype was detected once. A junction end diverges from the germline sequence, so it may reflect a read error. The rearrangement uses TRBV20-1 and TRBJ1-1; 7 bases map to TRBD1. This CDR3 is built from 15 residues. Germline CDR1 reads DFQATT; CDR2 reads SNEGSKA (reference sequence). The CDR3 spells CSAHPFDRVDTEAVF. CDR3 sequence (DNA): TGCAGTGCTCATCCCTTCGACAGGGTGGACACTGAAGCTGTCTTT.

The chain couples TRBV7-9 to TRBJ1-1; D remains ambiguous. CDR1 is SEHNR and CDR2 is FQNEAQ in the germline V gene (reference sequence). This CDR3 has 12 amino acids. Trimming removed 7 bases at V and 1 base at J, with 7 bases between. The CDR3 coding sequence is TGTGCCAGCAAGTTCCCGAACACTGAAGCTTTCTTT. This gives the protein CASKFPNTEAFF.

Turning to this clonotype: The CDR3 end shows no conserved phenylalanine or tryptophan, and so a read error is likely. The chain carries TRBV6-2 or TRBV6-3 and TRBJ2-2; D call uncertain. This CDR3 has 13 amino acids. Germline V gene lookup returns CDR1 MNHEY and CDR2 SVGEGT. The CDR3 reads CVSSYLDTGELFL. CDR3 in DNA: TGTGTCAGCAGTTACTTAGACACCGGGGAGCTGTTTCTT.

About this clonotype: One junction end disagrees with the germline gene, perhaps due to a read error. The CDR3 nucleotides are TGTGTCAGCAGTTTGCGGTCCGTCCCATACGAGCAGTATTTC. Protein product: CVSSLRSVPYEQYF. This rearrangement joins TRBV28 to TRBJ2-7; D not certain. The CDR3 has 14 amino acids. Germline assignment: CDR1 MDHEN and CDR2 SYDVKM.

About this clonotype itself: A read error may account for a junction end that differs from germline. The rearrangement links TRBV6-1 to TRBJ2-7, with D possibly TRBD2 on 5 matching bases. The length of the CDR3 is 16 residues. The germline V gene has CDR1 MNHNS and CDR2 SASEGT. The CDR3, as DNA: TGTGCTAGCAGTGAATTGGTCGGGGAGATCTTCTACGAGCAGTACTTC. It yields the protein CASSELVGEIFYEQYF.

This clonotype was found many times. This sequence joins TRBV30 and TRBJ1-2; no reliable D call. Germline V gene data show CDR1 as GTSNPN and CDR2 as SVGIG (reference sequence). This CDR3 spans 11 amino acids. V shed 2 bases and J shed 6 bases, with 7 bases lying between them. CDR3 nucleotides: TGTGCCTGGAGTTCCGGTCATGGCTACACCTTC. This sequence encodes CAWSSGHGYTF.